This T cell receptor beta chain was sequenced during a study of siplizumab effects on memory and regulatory T cells. Profiling relied on immunoSEQ multiplex PCR, and the TCRdb table lists in-frame clones only, not all of them. The sample consists of fewer than 120,000 clones, just under 95% of them appearing once. The sequencing sample was made of CD4+ T cells sorted from blood. The TCR was taken from a human donor in good health.

Written as DNA, the CDR3 is TGTGCCAGCAGCCCGCAGCCGGTTGGAAACACCATATATTTT. Encoded protein: CASSPQPVGNTIYF. V and J are TRBV9 and TRBJ1-3, with D unresolved. The CDR3 spans 14 residues. The V gene lost 4 bases and the J gene lost 3 bases, with 11 bases spanning the gap. CDR1 and CDR2 from the germline V gene are SGDLS and YYNGEE.